The 2 T cell receptor beta chains below come from one sample, sequenced in a study of blood T cells in healthy people across ages. The authors ran a second PCR of about 7 to 11 cycles using a sample-barcoded 5' primer and a J-beta primer mix. MiXCR, run by TCRdb on the 5' RACE reads, gives a single entry per CDR3 protein. Found here are fewer than 1 million distinct CDR3 sequences, around 42% of them singletons; the top ten hold around 18%. The source material was blood. Source of these receptors: a man aged 60-69 years in good health.

Ten or more counts support this clonotype. This chain joins TRBV14 and TRBJ1-6, with D possibly TRBD1 on 5 matching bases. Germline-derived CDR1 and CDR2 are SGHDN and FVKESK. Trimming left V 0 bases short and J 4 bases short, with 13 bases between. This CDR3 has 17 residues. Here the CDR3 reads CASSQEGGAGYNSPLHF. The CDR3 nucleotides are TGTGCCAGCAGCCAAGAAGGCGGGGCAGGGTATAATTCACCCCTCCACTTT.

This clonotype was observed a single time. V is TRBV3-1 and J is TRBJ2-7; D is undetermined. The V and J ends lost 4 bases and 7 bases respectively, with 14 bases between them. Per germline, CDR1 LGHDT and CDR2 YNNKEL (reference sequence). The CDR3 is 13 amino acids. The CDR3 DNA follows: TGTGCCAGCAGCCCACAGCCCAGTGTTGAGCAGTACTTC. This gives the protein CASSPQPSVEQYF.